Below, 17 T cell receptor beta chains from the same sample are listed, as sequenced in a study of T cells in women clearing cervical HPV infection. The table came from immunoSEQ multiplex PCR; TCRdb's copy has only in-frame clones and leaves some out. Found here are around 20,000 clones; the top ten clones hold about 5.3%. Sequenced sample: blood buffy coat. These receptors were taken from a woman aged 18 to 75 with a cervical HPV16 infection that either progressed to CIN3+ or cleared (not recorded which).

In regard to this clone: The sequenced fragment ends 3 residues before the CDR3 boundary, so the rest is inferred from the germline J gene. The chain joins TRBV7-9 to TRBJ2-2, with D tentatively TRBD2 (7 bases). The CDR3 length is 14 residues. The germline V gene has CDR1 SEHNR and CDR2 FQNEAQ (reference sequence). The CDR3 spells CASSLGGRLEKLFF. The DNA read from the CDR3 is TGTGCCAGCAGCTTGGGGGGGCGCCTTGAAAAG.

About this clone: The read falls 3 residues short of the CDR3 end, and the missing part is taken from the germline J gene. V usage is TRBV28 and J usage is TRBJ1-1; no firm D call. CDR1 is MDHEN and CDR2 is SYDVKM in the germline V gene. This CDR3 comprises 12 residues. V was pared by 5 bases and J by 5 bases, with 9 bases between. CDR3 in amino acids: CASSKGSTEAFF. The covered CDR3 bases are TGTGCCAGCAGTAAAGGGTCTACTGAA.

On this clone itself: Sequencing ends 3 residues short of the CDR3 end; the germline J gene provides the rest. The gene calls are TRBV7-3 and TRBJ2-7, with 8 bases identical to TRBD1. The CDR3 is made up of 14 amino acids. V was clipped by 5 bases and J by 0 bases; unmatched bases: 3. Germline V CDR1 and CDR2: SGHTA, FQGTGA. The DNA read from the CDR3 is TGTGCCAGCAGCCAAGGGACAGGCTCCTACGAG. Translating gives CASSQGTGSYE. The full CDR3 is CASSQGTGSYEQYF. Variable domain in full (rest from reference TRBV7-3 and TRBJ2-7): GAGVSQTPSNKVTEKGKYVELRCDPISGHTALYWYRQSLGQGPEFLIYFQGTGAADDSGLPNDRFFAVRPEGSVSTLKIQRTERGDSAVYLCASSQGTGSYEQYFGPGTRLTVT.

CDR3 DNA (partial): TGTGCCAGCAGGGCGAGCGGGGGGGCCTCTAGTGAG. Amino acid sequence: CASRASGGASSE. In full, the CDR3 is CASRASGGASSEQFF. The J gene is TRBJ2-1, the V gene TRBV7-9; 10 positions match TRBD2. The CDR3 extends 3 residues past the end of the read, so its final part is completed from the germline J gene. V lost 6 bases and J lost 9; bases outside the gene matches: 11. Germline V gives CDR1 SEHNR, CDR2 FQNEAQ (reference sequence). CDR3 length equals 15 residues.

On this clone: The CDR3 end is not reached by the read, which stops 3 residues before it; the germline J gene fills it in. The chain combines TRBV19 with TRBJ1-2, with 7 positions matching TRBD1. The CDR3 is made up of 16 amino acids. Germline V gene lookup returns CDR1 LNHDA and CDR2 SQIVND (reference sequence). The sequenced CDR3 bases are TGTGCCAGTAGTATAGATCAGGAGGGGGCCAGGGATGAC. This codes for CASSIDQEGARDD. The complete CDR3 reads CASSIDQEGARDDYTF.

In the case of this clone: The read finishes 3 residues shy of the CDR3 end, and the germline J gene is used to complete it. V gene TRBV4-2 combines with J gene TRBJ2-5; 12 bases agree with TRBD1. The CDR3 covers 18 residues. V lost 1 base, J lost 1 base, and 7 bases stayed unmatched. Germline CDR1 and CDR2: LGHNA and YNFKEQ. CDR3: CASSQGLWDRGRQETQYF. The sequenced CDR3 bases are TGTGCCAGCAGCCAAGGTTTGTGGGACAGGGGGCGCCAAGAGACC.

With respect to this clone: The read ends 3 residues before the CDR3 terminus; that terminus is restored from the germline J gene. This chain connects TRBV5-1 to TRBJ2-1; 8 bases agree with TRBD2. Germline V gene sequence: CDR1 SGHRS, CDR2 YFSETQ. Germline trimming cut 2 bases from V and 2 bases from J; bases unmatched to any gene: 0. The CDR3 has 14 residues. The CDR3 is CASSFSGAYNEQFF. Partial CDR3 DNA: TGCGCCAGCAGCTTTAGCGGGGCCTACAATGAG.

Points on this clone: The read is 3 residues too short to cover the CDR3 end, so that end is filled in from the germline J gene. The chain uses TRBV7-9 and TRBJ2-2; D possibly corresponds to TRBD1 (6 bases). The CDR3 has 12 amino acids. Germline V gene sequence: CDR1 SEHNR, CDR2 FQNEAQ (reference sequence). CDR3 sequence: CASRTANEKLFF. The sequenced part of the CDR3 DNA is TGTGCCAGTCGGACAGCAAATGAAAAG. The full variable domain, its missing parts supplied by reference TRBV7-9 and TRBJ2-2, is DTGVSQNPRHKITKRGQNVTFRCDPISEHNRLYWYRQTLGQGPEFLTYFQNEAQLEKSRLLSDRFSAERPKGSFSTLEIQRTEQGDSAMYLCASRTANEKLFFGEGSRLTVL.

Points on this clone: The CDR3 end is not reached by the read, which stops 3 residues before it; the germline J gene fills it in. The rearrangement links TRBV20-1 to TRBJ2-5, with 8 bases aligning to TRBD2. The CDR3 is 14 residues long. The V gene's germline CDR1 is DFQATT and CDR2 SNEGSKA (reference sequence). J lost 4 bases, V lost 5 bases, and 9 bases had no gene match. CDR3 sequence reads: CSAALGGATETQYF. Partial CDR3 DNA: TGCAGTGCTGCCCTCGGGGGGGCGACAGAGACC.

In regard to this clone: The sequence runs out 3 residues before the end of the CDR3; the remainder is reconstructed from the germline J gene. The chain links TRBV7-6 to TRBJ1-2, with D maybe TRBD1 (6 bases). Germline-derived CDR1 and CDR2 are SGHVS and FNYEAQ. The CDR3 runs to 13 residues. Partial CDR3 DNA: TGTGCCAGCAGCCTAGGACAGTCCTACGAC. This encodes CASSLGQSYD. The full CDR3 is CASSLGQSYDYTF.

Comments on this clone: The read terminates 3 residues before the CDR3 end, so the remaining end is supplied by the germline J gene. This chain joins TRBV19 and TRBJ2-2; TRBD1 aligns across 8 bases. The CDR3 extends over 15 amino acids. Germline CDR1 LNHDA, CDR2 SQIVND (reference sequence). V lost 7 bases, J lost 1 base, and 5 bases stayed unmatched. CDR3 bases read: TGTGCCAGTACAACGGGACAGGTGAACACCGGGGAG. Residues: CASTTGQVNTGE. The full-length CDR3 reads as CASTTGQVNTGELFF.

As for this clone: The read terminates 3 residues ahead of where the CDR3 ends, so the germline J gene completes it. The rearrangement joins TRBV5-1 to TRBJ2-7; 9 positions match TRBD1. J lost 4 bases, V lost 0 bases, and 5 bases had no gene match. Germline V CDR1 and CDR2: SGHRS, YFSETQ. This CDR3 has 15 residues. The part of the CDR3 DNA that was read is TGCGCCAGCAGCTTGGAGACAGGGGGTAGGTACGAG. This sequence encodes CASSLETGGRYE. The full CDR3 is CASSLETGGRYEQYF.

To note about this clone: The read halts 3 residues ahead of the CDR3 end, with the missing end drawn from the germline J gene. This chain links TRBV30 with TRBJ1-5, with D possibly matching TRBD1 (6 bases). With 3 bases removed from V and 9 bases from J, the gap between germline ends came to 18 bases. CDR3 length equals 14 residues. The germline V gene encodes CDR1 GTSNPN and CDR2 SVGIG (reference sequence). The part of the CDR3 DNA that was read is TGTGCCTGGAGCCTGAACCGGGGGGCCTGGCCC. Translating gives CAWSLNRGAWP. In full, the CDR3 reads CAWSLNRGAWPQHF.

In regard to this clone: Sequencing ends 3 residues short of the CDR3 end; the germline J gene provides the rest. The chain employs TRBV30 and TRBJ1-1, with D perhaps TRBD1 (5 bases). Germline CDR1 reads GTSNPN; CDR2 reads SVGIG (reference sequence). The CDR3 is made up of 11 amino acids. The sequenced CDR3 bases are TGTGCCTGGAGTGTGCAGGGAGGG. Amino acid sequence: CAWSVQGG. The CDR3 reads in full as CAWSVQGGAFF. The full variable domain, with the rest looked up from reference TRBV30 and TRBJ1-1, is SQTIHQWPATLVQPVGSPLSLECTVEGTSNPNLYWYRQAAGRGLQLLFYSVGIGQISSEVPQNLSASRPQDRQFILSSKKLLLSDSGFYLCAWSVQGGAFFGQGTRLTVV.

Comment on this clone: The read gets to within 3 residues of the CDR3 end, and the germline J gene fills in the rest. The chain uses TRBV19 and TRBJ2-1, with 7 positions matching TRBD2. The V gene's germline CDR1 is LNHDA and CDR2 SQIVND (reference sequence). The CDR3 length is 13 residues. V shed 8 bases, J shed 4 bases, and the junction held 5 bases outside the gene matches. CDR3 region: CASAGGGYNEQFF. The sequenced CDR3 bases are TGTGCCAGTGCTGGGGGGGGATACAATGAG. Drawing the rest from reference TRBV19 and TRBJ2-1, the complete variable domain is DGGITQSPKYLFRKEGQNVTLSCEQNLNHDAMYWYRQDPGQGLRLIYYSQIVNDFQKGDIAEGYSVSREKKESFPLTVTSAQKNPTAFYLCASAGGGYNEQFFGPGTRLTVL.

The DNA read from the CDR3 is TGCGCCAGCAGCTTAGGGAATGAG. Translated, it gives CASSLGNE. In full, the CDR3 is CASSLGNEQFF. The V gene is TRBV5-1, the J gene TRBJ2-1; D is uncertain. The read ends 3 residues shy of where the CDR3 ends; the end is completed using the germline J gene. The length of the CDR3 is 11 residues. Between the trimmed V and J ends, which lost 2 bases and 7 bases, there was a span of 4 bases. CDR1 SGHRS and CDR2 YFSETQ come from the germline V gene.

With regard to this clone: Read sequence stops 3 residues before the CDR3 end, and the germline J gene provides the missing end. V gene TRBV19 combines with J gene TRBJ2-1, with 15 positions matching TRBD2. The V gene end was trimmed by 4 bases and the J gene end by 0 bases; junction bases not matched to a gene: 10. The CDR3 is made up of 20 amino acids. CDR1 LNHDA and CDR2 SQIVND come from the germline V gene (reference sequence). The sequenced part of the CDR3 DNA is TGTGCCAGTAGTACCTCCGGGACTAGCGGGGGGAAGAGCTCCTACAATGAG. Translation: CASSTSGTSGGKSSYNE. The entire CDR3 protein is CASSTSGTSGGKSSYNEQFF. The entire variable domain, with the rest obtained from reference TRBV19 and TRBJ2-1, is as follows: DGGITQSPKYLFRKEGQNVTLSCEQNLNHDAMYWYRQDPGQGLRLIYYSQIVNDFQKGDIAEGYSVSREKKESFPLTVTSAQKNPTAFYLCASSTSGTSGGKSSYNEQFFGPGTRLTVL.